These T cell receptor beta chains were read from a single sample in a study of cytomegalovirus exposure and HLA in healthy donors. The method was immunoSEQ multiplex PCR; TCRdb's version includes in-frame clones alone and lacks a portion of them. The table records under 150,000 clones, 70% to 90% of them present only once. Input material: PBMCs. The receptor set was obtained from a middle-aged woman in good health and CMV-seropositive. Both conserved end residues are part of each CDR3. D genes are given only for firm matches. Clone sizes are given selectively: once, few, many, or a class where the clone is expanded.

D gene | CDR3 length | J gene | clone size | V gene | CDR3 DNA | CDR3 protein
- | 15 | TRBJ2-5 | - | TRBV28 | TGTGCCAGCACCCCCCACGCGGCGACTCAAGAGACCCAGTACTTC | CASTPHAATQETQYF
- | 13 | TRBJ2-3 | - | TRBV5-4 | TGTGCCAGCGGAGTCGGGGGCACAGATACGCAGTATTTT | CASGVGGTDTQYF
TRBD1 | 15 | TRBJ1-3 | - | TRBV11-2 | TGTGCCAGCAGCTTAGCTGGGACAGGGGGCTTCACCATATATTTT | CASSLAGTGGFTIYF
- | 15 | TRBJ2-3 | - | TRBV2 | TGTGCCAGCAGTGAAGGAGTCAGGGGCCGGGATACGCAGTATTTT | CASSEGVRGRDTQYF
- | 10 | TRBJ1-1 | few | TRBV29-1 | TGCAGCGTGGCGAACACTGAAGCTTTCTTT | CSVANTEAFF
TRBD2 | 16 | TRBJ2-3 | - | TRBV5-6 | TGTGCCAGCAGCTTGGCGGGCGGGGGGGCCGTAGATACGCAGTATTTT | CASSLAGGGAVDTQYF
- | 14 | TRBJ2-5 | once | TRBV7-9 | TGTGCCAGCAGCTTAGGGGGCCCCCAAGAGACCCAGTACTTC | CASSLGGPQETQYF
TRBD1 | 13 | TRBJ1-2 | once | TRBV29-1 | TGCAGCGCCGAACAGGGGGCGGCCTATGGCTACACCTTC | CSAEQGAAYGYTF
- | 11 | TRBJ2-5 | - | TRBV30 | TGTGCCTGGAGCGCGAGGCAGACCCAGTACTTC | CAWSARQTQYF
- | 14 | TRBJ1-2 | few | TRBV25-1 | TGTGCCAGCAGTGAAACATTACAGGACCATGGCTACACCTTC | CASSETLQDHGYTF
- | 14 | TRBJ1-6 | - | TRBV2 | TGTGCCAGCACTGTGAGCTCCTATAATTCACCCCTCCACTTT | CASTVSSYNSPLHF
TRBD1 | 17 | TRBJ2-7 | - | TRBV7-6 | TGTGCCAGCAGCCCAACCCCCTACCGGGACAGGGGCTACGAGCAGTACTTC | CASSPTPYRDRGYEQYF
- | 10 | TRBJ2-3 | few | TRBV2 | TGTGCCAGCTATATGGATACGCAGTATTTT | CASYMDTQYF
TRBD1 | 15 | TRBJ2-6 | - | TRBV11-3 | TGTGCCAGCAGCGACAGGGGGCCCGGGGCCAACGTCCTGACTTTC | CASSDRGPGANVLTF
TRBD2 | 16 | TRBJ2-1 | - | TRBV28 | TGTGCCAGCAGTTTCGTCCTAGCGGGGGAAGGGAATGAGCAGTTCTTC | CASSFVLAGEGNEQFF
TRBD1 | 16 | TRBJ1-2 | - | TRBV2 | TGTGCCAGCAGTGCCTGGACAGGGGGTCGAATCTATGGCTACACCTTC | CASSAWTGGRIYGYTF
TRBD2 | 12 | TRBJ2-1 | - | TRBV19 | TGTGCCAGTAGTATAGGAGCGGGGGTCCAGTTCTTC | CASSIGAGVQFF
- | 12 | TRBJ1-1 | - | TRBV27 | - | CASSRWGQGSFF
TRBD1 | 15 | TRBJ1-3 | - | TRBV2 | TGTGCCAGCAGTGACCGACAGGGAGCTGGAAACACCATATATTTT | CASSDRQGAGNTIYF
- | 15 | TRBJ1-6 | - | TRBV5-1 | TGCGCCAGCAGCTTGGAGGGGGACGAGGATTCACCCCTCCACTTT | CASSLEGDEDSPLHF
TRBD1 | 16 | TRBJ1-1 | - | TRBV5-1 | TGCGCCAGCAGCTTTGGAACAGGGGGCTTGAACACTGAAGCTTTCTTT | CASSFGTGGLNTEAFF
- | 14 | TRBJ1-2 | - | TRBV7-9 | TGTGCCAGCAGCTTAGCGACGGCGACTAATGGCTACACCTTC | CASSLATATNGYTF